This T cell receptor beta chain was sequenced during a study of cytomegalovirus exposure and HLA in healthy donors. As for the study in general: Prior work identified some 120 million unique TCR beta sequences in some 180 million T cells. Points from the study as a whole: DRB1 had the most TCR associations and HLA-C the fewest, a later analysis found, with rates varying by HLA locus.

Note on this clone: The antigen is unknown.

The CDR3 loop spans 19 amino acids. V lost 5 bases to trimming and J lost 1 base; unmatched junction nucleotides: 17. Germline CDR1 is LGHNT and CDR2 is FRNRAP. 13 Jbeta primers and 60 Vbeta primers were used for the PCR. Sequencing used immunoSEQ multiplex PCR; TCRdb keeps in-frame clones, though not all of them. This sample has approximately 85,000 clones, with 80% found just once. The chain has TRBV12-5 and TRBJ2-4; TRBD2 aligns across 7 bases. This sequence was found in a man younger than 45 in good health and CMV-seronegative. Sequencing input: PBMCs. The CDR3 protein is CASGPSGTGRGGAKNIQYF. Here the CDR3 DNA reads TGTGCTAGTGGTCCGAGCGGGACTGGGAGAGGAGGGGCCAAAAACATTCAGTACTTC.